This T cell receptor beta chain was documented in a study of shared clonotypes between healthy human individuals. CDR3 length: 17 amino acids. The germline CDR1 and CDR2 sequences are SEHNR and FQNEAQ (reference sequence). V lost 5 bases to trimming and J lost 6 bases; unmatched junction nucleotides: 13. CD4+ cells underwent separation, giving CD45RA+ naive and CD45RA-negative memory subsets. TCRdb keeps only in-frame clones here, not all; method: immunoSEQ multiplex PCR. The sample has some 1.4 million clones, around 97% seen once. This receptor was taken from a man between 25 and 39 years old in good health. Material: naive CD4+ T cells sorted from blood. As for subset: CD45RA+ positively selected. J is TRBJ2-3 and V is TRBV7-9, with TRBD2 matching over 11 bases. The CDR3 nucleotides are TGTGCCAGCAGCGCAAGCGTAGCGGGAGGGAAAGGTGATACGCAGTATTTT. Its protein is CASSASVAGGKGDTQYF.